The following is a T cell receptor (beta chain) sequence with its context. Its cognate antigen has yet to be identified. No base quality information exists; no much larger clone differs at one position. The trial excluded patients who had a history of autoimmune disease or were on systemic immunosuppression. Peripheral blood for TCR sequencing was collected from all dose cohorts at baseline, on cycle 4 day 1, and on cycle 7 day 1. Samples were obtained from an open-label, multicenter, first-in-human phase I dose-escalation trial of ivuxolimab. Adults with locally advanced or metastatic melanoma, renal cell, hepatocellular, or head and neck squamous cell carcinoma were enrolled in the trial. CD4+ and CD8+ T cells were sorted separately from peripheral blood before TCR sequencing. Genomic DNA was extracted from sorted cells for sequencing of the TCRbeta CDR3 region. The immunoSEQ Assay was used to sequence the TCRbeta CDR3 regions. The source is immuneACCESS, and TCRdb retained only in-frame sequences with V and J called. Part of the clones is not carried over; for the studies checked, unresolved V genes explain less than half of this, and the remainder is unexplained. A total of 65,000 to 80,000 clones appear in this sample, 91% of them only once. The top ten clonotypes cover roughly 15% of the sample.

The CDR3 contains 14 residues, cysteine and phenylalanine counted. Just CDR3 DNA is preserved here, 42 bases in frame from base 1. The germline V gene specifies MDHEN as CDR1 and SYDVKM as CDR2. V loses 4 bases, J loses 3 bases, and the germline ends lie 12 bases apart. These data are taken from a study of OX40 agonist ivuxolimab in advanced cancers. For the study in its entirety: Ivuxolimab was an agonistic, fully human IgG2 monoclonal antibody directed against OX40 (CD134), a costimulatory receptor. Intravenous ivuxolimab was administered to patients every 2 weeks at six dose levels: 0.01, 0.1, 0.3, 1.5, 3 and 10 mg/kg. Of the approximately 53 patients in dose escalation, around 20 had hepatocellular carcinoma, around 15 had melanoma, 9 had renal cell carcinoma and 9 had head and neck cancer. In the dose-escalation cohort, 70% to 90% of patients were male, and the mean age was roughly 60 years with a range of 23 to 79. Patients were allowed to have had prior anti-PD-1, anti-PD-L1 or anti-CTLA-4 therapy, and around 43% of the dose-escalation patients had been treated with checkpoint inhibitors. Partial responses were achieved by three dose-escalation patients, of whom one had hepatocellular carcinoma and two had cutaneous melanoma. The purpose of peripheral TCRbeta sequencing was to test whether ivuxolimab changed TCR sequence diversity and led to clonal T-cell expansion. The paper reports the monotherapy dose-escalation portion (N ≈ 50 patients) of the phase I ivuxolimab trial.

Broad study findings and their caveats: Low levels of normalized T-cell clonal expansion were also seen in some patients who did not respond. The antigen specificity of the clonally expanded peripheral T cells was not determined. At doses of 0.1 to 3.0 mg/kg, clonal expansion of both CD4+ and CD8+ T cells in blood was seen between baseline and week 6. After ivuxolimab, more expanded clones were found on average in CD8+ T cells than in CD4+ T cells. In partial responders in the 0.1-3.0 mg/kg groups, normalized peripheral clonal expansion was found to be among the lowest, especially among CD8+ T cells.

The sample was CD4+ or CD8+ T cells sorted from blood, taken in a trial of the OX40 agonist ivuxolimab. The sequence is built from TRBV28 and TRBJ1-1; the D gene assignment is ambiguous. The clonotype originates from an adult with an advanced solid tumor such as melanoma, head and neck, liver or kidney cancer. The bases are TGTGCCAGCAGTTCCACGAGGGTAGACACTGAAGCTTTCTTT. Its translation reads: CASSSTRVDTEAFF.